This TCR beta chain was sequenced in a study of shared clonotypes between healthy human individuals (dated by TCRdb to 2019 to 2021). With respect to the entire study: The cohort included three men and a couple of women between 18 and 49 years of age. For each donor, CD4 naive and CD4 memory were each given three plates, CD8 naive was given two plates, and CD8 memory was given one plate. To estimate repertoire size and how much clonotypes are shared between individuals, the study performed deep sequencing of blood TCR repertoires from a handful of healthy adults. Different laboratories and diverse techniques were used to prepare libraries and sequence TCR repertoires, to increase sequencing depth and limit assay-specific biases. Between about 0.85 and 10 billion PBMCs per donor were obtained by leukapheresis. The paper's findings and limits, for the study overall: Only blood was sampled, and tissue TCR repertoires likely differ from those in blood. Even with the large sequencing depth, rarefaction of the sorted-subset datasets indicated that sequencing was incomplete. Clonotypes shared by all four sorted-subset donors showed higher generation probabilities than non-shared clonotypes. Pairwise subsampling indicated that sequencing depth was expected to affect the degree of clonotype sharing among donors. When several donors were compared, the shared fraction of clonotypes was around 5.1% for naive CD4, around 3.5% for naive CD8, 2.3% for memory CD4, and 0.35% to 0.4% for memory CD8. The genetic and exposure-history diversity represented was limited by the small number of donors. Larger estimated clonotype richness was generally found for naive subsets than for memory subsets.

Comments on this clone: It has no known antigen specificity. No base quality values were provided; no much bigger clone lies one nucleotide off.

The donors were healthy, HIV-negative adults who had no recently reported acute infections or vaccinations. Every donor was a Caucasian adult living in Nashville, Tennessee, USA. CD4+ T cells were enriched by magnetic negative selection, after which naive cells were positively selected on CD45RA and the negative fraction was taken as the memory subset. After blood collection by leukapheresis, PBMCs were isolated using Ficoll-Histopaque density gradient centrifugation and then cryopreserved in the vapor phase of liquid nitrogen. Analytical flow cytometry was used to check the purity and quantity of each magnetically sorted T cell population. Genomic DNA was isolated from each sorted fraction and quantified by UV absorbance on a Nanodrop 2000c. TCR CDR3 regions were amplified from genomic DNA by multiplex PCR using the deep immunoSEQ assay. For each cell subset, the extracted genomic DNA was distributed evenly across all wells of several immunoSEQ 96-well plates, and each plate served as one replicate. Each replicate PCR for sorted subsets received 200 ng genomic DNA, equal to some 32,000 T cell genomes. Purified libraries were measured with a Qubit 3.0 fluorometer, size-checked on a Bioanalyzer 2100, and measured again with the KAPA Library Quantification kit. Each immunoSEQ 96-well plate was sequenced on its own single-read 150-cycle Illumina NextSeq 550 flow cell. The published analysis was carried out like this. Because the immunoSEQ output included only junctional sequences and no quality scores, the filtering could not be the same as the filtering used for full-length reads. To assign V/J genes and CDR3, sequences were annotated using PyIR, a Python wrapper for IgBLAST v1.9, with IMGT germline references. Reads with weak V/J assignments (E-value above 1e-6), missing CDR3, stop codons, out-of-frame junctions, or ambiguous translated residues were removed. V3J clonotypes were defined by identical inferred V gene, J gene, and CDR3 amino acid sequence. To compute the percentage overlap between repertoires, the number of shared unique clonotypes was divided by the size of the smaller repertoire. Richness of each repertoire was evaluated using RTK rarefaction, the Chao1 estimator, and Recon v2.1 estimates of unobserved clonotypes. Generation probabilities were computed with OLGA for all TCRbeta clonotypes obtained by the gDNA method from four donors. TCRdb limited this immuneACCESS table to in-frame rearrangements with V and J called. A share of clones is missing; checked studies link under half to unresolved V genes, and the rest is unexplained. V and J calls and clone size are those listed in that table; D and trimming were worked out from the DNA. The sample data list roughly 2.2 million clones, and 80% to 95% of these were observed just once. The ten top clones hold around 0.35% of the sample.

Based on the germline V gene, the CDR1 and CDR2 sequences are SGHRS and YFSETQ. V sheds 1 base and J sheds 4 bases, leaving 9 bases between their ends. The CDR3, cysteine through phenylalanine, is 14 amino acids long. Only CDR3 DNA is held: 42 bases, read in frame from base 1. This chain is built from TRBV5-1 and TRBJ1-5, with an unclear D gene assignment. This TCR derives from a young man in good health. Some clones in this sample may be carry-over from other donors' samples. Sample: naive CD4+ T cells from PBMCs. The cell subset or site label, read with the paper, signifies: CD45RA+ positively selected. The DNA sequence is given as TGCGCCAGCAGCTTGTTCGCGGGGAATCAGCCCCAGCATTTT. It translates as CASSLFAGNQPQHF.